The 14 T cell receptor beta chains below all came from one sample that was sequenced in a study of neurological immune-mediated disorders. MiXCR, run by TCRdb on the 5' RACE reads, gives a single entry per CDR3 protein. The repertoire consists of over 25,000 distinct CDR3 sequences, with around a quarter occurring once and the leading ten covering about 27%. The sequenced sample consisted of CD4+ T cells from blood. The receptors shown here come from a man aged 50 or older with HTLV-1-associated myelopathy (HAM/TSP).

In its sample, this clonotype was seen many times. This sequence joins TRBV5-1 and TRBJ1-2, with 7 positions matching TRBD1. The CDR3 loop spans 16 amino acids. J was trimmed by 6 bases and V by 1 base; bases with no gene match: 12. Germline CDR1 SGHRS, CDR2 YFSETQ. This CDR3 reads CASSLTSLTGIHGYTF. The CDR3 nucleotides are TGCGCCAGCAGCTTGACGTCATTGACAGGGATACATGGCTACACCTTC.

This clonotype has ten or more counts. The genes are TRBV7-2 and TRBJ1-1; D is uncertain. CDR1 is SGHTA, CDR2 FQGNSA, per germline. Trimming took 1 base from V and 0 from J, leaving 9 bases between them. The CDR3 is 15 residues long. The CDR3 sequence is CASSLVAGMNTEAFF. The CDR3 DNA is TGTGCCAGCAGCTTAGTCGCGGGAATGAACACTGAAGCTTTCTTT.

This clonotype was recorded at least ten times. The CDR3: CSAPGGTRTDTQYF. DNA of the CDR3: TGCAGTGCGCCCGGAGGGACCAGGACGGATACGCAGTATTTT. The chain has TRBV20-1 and TRBJ2-3; D possibly corresponds to TRBD2 (6 bases). Germline-derived CDR1 and CDR2 are DFQATT and SNEGSKA (reference sequence). The ends were cut back, 6 bases at V and 6 bases at J, with 19 bases in the middle. The CDR3 is made up of 14 amino acids.

The chain links TRBV5-1 to TRBJ2-6; TRBD1 matches 7 bases. The V and J ends lost 0 bases and 0 bases, in that order; junction bases with no gene match: 6. The CDR3 has 18 residues. Germline-derived CDR1 and CDR2 are SGHRS and YFSETQ. The CDR3: CASSLGRGRFSGANVLTF. The CDR3 DNA reads as TGCGCCAGCAGCTTGGGAAGGGGGCGCTTCTCTGGGGCCAACGTCCTGACTTTC.

J is TRBJ2-7 and V is TRBV27; 7 bases match TRBD1. Germline V gene sequence: CDR1 MNHEY, CDR2 SMNVEV (reference sequence). V trimming: 2 bases; J trimming: 6 bases; junction bases outside the gene matches: 10. The CDR3 totals 15 residues. As DNA, the CDR3 is TGTGCCAGCAGTTTACGTAGCGACAGGGCTTTCGAGCAGTACTTC. As protein: CASSLRSDRAFEQYF.

This clonotype occurred many times. The rearrangement links TRBV7-2 to TRBJ2-2; D may be TRBD2 (5 bases). CDR1 SGHTA and CDR2 FQGNSA come from the germline V gene. V dropped 5 bases and J dropped 5 bases, with 12 bases sitting between them. There are 14 residues in the CDR3. In nucleotides, the CDR3 is TGTGCCAGCAGCGCCTTATCGGGGACCGGGGAGCTGTTTTTT. As protein: CASSALSGTGELFF. The variable domain in full, with the rest retrieved from reference TRBV7-2 and TRBJ2-2, is GAGVSQSPSNKVTEKGKDVELRCDPISGHTALYWYRQSLGQGLEFLIYFQGNSAPDKSGLPSDRFSAERTGGSVSTLTIQRTQQEDSAVYLCASSALSGTGELFFGEGSRLTVL.

The chain links TRBV20-1 to TRBJ2-5, with 9 positions matching TRBD1. With 3 bases clipped from V and 4 bases from J, the junction kept 24 bases outside the gene matches. CDR3 length equals 20 residues. The V gene's germline CDR1 is DFQATT and CDR2 SNEGSKA (reference sequence). The CDR3 is CSASTGGAPSPTGAPETQYF. In nucleotides, the CDR3 is TGCAGTGCTAGTACAGGGGGCGCACCATCCCCCACAGGGGCACCAGAGACCCAGTACTTC.

This clonotype has a count of ten or more. V gene TRBV27 combines with J gene TRBJ1-2; 7 bases line up with TRBD1. CDR3 length: 13 residues. Germline V gives CDR1 MNHEY, CDR2 SMNVEV (reference sequence). J was trimmed by 5 bases and V by 6 bases; bases with no gene match: 6. The CDR3 reads CASRMGQQYGYTF. In DNA form, the CDR3 reads TGTGCCAGCAGGATGGGACAGCAATATGGCTACACCTTC.

There are many counts of this clonotype. The chain carries TRBV11-2 and TRBJ2-3; TRBD1 might be the D (5 bases). The V end lost 0 bases, the J end lost 2 bases, and 9 bases lay between the germline ends. CDR3 length: 15 amino acids. In germline, CDR1 is SGHAT, CDR2 FQNNGV. CDR3 region: CASSLDQGHTDTQYF. CDR3 in DNA: TGTGCCAGCAGCTTAGATCAAGGACACACAGATACGCAGTATTTT.

This clonotype was counted many times. The V call is TRBV25-1, the J call TRBJ2-7, with D hard to call. Deletions cut 8 bases from V and 4 bases from J, with 9 bases between. There are 11 residues in the CDR3. Germline CDR1 is MGHDK and CDR2 is SYGVNS. CDR3 loop: CASSDLYEQYF. CDR3 nucleotide sequence: TGTGCCAGCTCGGATCTTTACGAGCAGTACTTC.

Note on this clonotype: A much larger clone lies one base from this, so it may be a read error. The CDR3 DNA is TGCAGTGCTTTCCATTCTGGACGCCCCTACAATGAGCAGTTCTTC. It encodes CSAFHSGRPYNEQFF. The chain combines TRBV20-1 with TRBJ2-1; D is unclear. Trimming cost V 5 bases and J 2 bases, with 16 bases left between them. This CDR3 spans 15 amino acids. The V gene's germline CDR1 is DFQATT and CDR2 SNEGSKA (reference sequence).

This clonotype occurred many times. The rearrangement uses TRBV6-5 and TRBJ1-2; no clear D gene. The germline gives CDR1 MNHEY, CDR2 SVGAGI. The CDR3 has 12 amino acids. Trimming took 5 bases from V and 8 from J, leaving 12 bases between them. CDR3 in DNA: TGTGCCAGCAGTCGTAACCCGGGAGGCTACACCTTC. Protein: CASSRNPGGYTF.

This clonotype occurred many times. J is TRBJ2-3 and V is TRBV5-1; 8 bases match TRBD1. Trimming at V came to 0 bases and at J to 1 base, leaving 1 base not matched to a gene. From germline, CDR1 is SGHRS and CDR2 YFSETQ. This CDR3 has 15 amino acids. CDR3 in amino acids: CASSLEGQGTDTQYF. The CDR3 coding sequence is TGCGCCAGCAGCTTGGAGGGACAGGGCACAGATACGCAGTATTTT.

The table lists this clonotype with many counts. The CDR3 is CASSWTSDYNEQFF. In DNA, the CDR3 is TGCGCCAGCAGTTGGACTAGCGACTACAATGAGCAGTTCTTC. The V gene is TRBV5-1, the J gene TRBJ2-1, with 9 bases fitting TRBD2. The V and J ends lost 5 bases and 3 bases, in that order; junction bases with no gene match: 3. The germline V gene has CDR1 SGHRS and CDR2 YFSETQ. The CDR3 runs 14 residues.